Below are 29 T cell receptor beta chains sequenced from a single sample in a study of Ad26.COV2.S vaccination and SARS-CoV-2 variants. Some clones are missing from TCRdb's copy, which holds only in-frame ones; the method was immunoSEQ multiplex PCR. This table holds about 350,000 clones, around 87% found once. Treatment denoted: 15 to 20 received Ad26.COV2.S at low or high dose, single or two shots; roughly five received placebo; per-sample allocation not given. Samples came from day 63 after the first vaccine or placebo injection. The specimen comprised peripheral blood, sampled in a trial of Ad26.COV2.S vaccine versus placebo. The origin of the receptors is a person between 18 and 60 years old who received the Ad26.COV2.S COVID-19 vaccine or a placebo.

The genes are TRBV30 and TRBJ2-1; perhaps D is TRBD1 or TRBD2 (5 bases each). The CDR3 totals 13 residues. Trimming took 7 bases from V and 5 from J, leaving 15 bases between them. Germline values: CDR1 GTSNPN, CDR2 SVGIG (reference sequence). CDR3 sequence: CASPGPRNNEQFF. In nucleotides, the CDR3 is TGTGCCTCTCCGGGACCAAGAAACAATGAGCAGTTCTTC.

This chain joins TRBV2 and TRBJ1-3; D unclear. Trimming took off 2 bases at V and 2 bases at J, with 7 bases between the two ends. Looked up from germline, CDR1 is SNHLY and CDR2 is FYNNEI. The length of the CDR3 is 14 residues. DNA for the CDR3: TGTGCCAGCAGTGAAAGTAGGGCTGGAAACACCATATATTTT. This codes for CASSESRAGNTIYF.

A remark on this clone: Other DNA sequences in the sample encode the same CDR3. The J gene is TRBJ1-1, the V gene TRBV18; D unclear. CDR1 KGHSH and CDR2 LQKENI come from the germline V gene. The V gene lost 6 bases and the J gene lost 5 bases, with 13 bases spanning the gap. This CDR3 has 13 residues. CDR3 region: CASSPGTGTEAFF. CDR3 DNA: TGTGCCAGCTCCCCGGGAACGGGTACTGAAGCTTTCTTT.

Comment on this clone: This sample includes further DNA sequences coding for the same CDR3. The rearrangement links TRBV24-1 to TRBJ2-3, with D perhaps matching TRBD1 (5 bases). This CDR3 spans 13 amino acids. The germline gives CDR1 KGHDR, CDR2 SFDVKD. V was cut by 4 bases and J by 6 bases, with 10 bases left in between. DNA of the CDR3: TGTGCCACCAGTGAAGCCAGGGCGGATACGCAGTATTTT. It translates to CATSEARADTQYF.

The chain carries TRBV30 and TRBJ1-6; D is possibly TRBD1 (5 bases). Per the germline V gene, CDR1 is GTSNPN and CDR2 is SVGIG (reference sequence). The CDR3 covers 14 residues. The V end was cut by 8 bases, the J end by 9 bases, with 20 bases between. CDR3 DNA sequence: TGTGCCCGGAAAGCCGGGCTCCAGGGTTCACCCCTCCACTTT. It translates to CARKAGLQGSPLHF.

The chain is built from TRBV7-8 and TRBJ2-1; no clear D gene. This CDR3 region has 12 residues. Per germline, CDR1 SGHVS and CDR2 FQNEAQ. V was clipped by 5 bases and J by 6 bases, with 8 bases between them. The CDR3 region is CASSPGPNEQFF. The CDR3 bases are TGTGCCAGCAGCCCCGGACCCAATGAGCAGTTCTTC.

This clone was detected once. The chain is built from TRBV4-2 and TRBJ2-1; the D gene could be TRBD1 or TRBD2 (5 bases each). Trimming pared 0 bases from V and 3 bases from J, leaving 12 bases between. The CDR3 contains 16 residues. In germline, CDR1 is LGHNA, CDR2 YNFKEQ. In nucleotides, the CDR3 is TGTGCCAGCAGCCAAGATTCGGGGCTTGTCTACAATGAGCAGTTCTTC. Its translation is CASSQDSGLVYNEQFF.

The chain employs TRBV4-2 and TRBJ2-7, with 10 bases matching TRBD2. This CDR3 has 15 residues. Germline CDR1 reads LGHNA; CDR2 reads YNFKEQ. The V and J ends lost 2 bases and 3 bases, in that order; junction bases with no gene match: 4. CDR3 in amino acids: CASSQRLAGYYEQYF. The CDR3 nucleotides read TGTGCCAGCAGCCAACGACTAGCGGGCTACTACGAGCAGTACTTC.

The gene calls are TRBV9 and TRBJ1-4; unclear D gene. CDR1 is SGDLS and CDR2 is YYNGEE in the germline V gene. Deletions cut 3 bases from V and 5 bases from J, with 8 bases between. The CDR3 contains 13 residues. The CDR3 DNA reads as TGTGCCAGCAGCGCCGCGGGGAATGAAAAACTGTTTTTT. It codes for CASSAAGNEKLFF.

For this clone: The same CDR3 also results from other DNA sequences found in this sample. The rearrangement joins TRBV5-1 to TRBJ2-3; the D gene could be TRBD1 or TRBD2 (6 bases each). The CDR3 loop spans 14 amino acids. Germline loops: CDR1 SGHRS, CDR2 YFSETQ. Trimming left V 0 bases short and J 5 bases short, with 10 bases between. CDR3 loop: CASSLAGAGDTQYF. The CDR3 region has the DNA TGCGCCAGCAGCTTGGCGGGGGCGGGAGATACGCAGTATTTT.

This clone was seen more than once but under ten times. The DNA for the CDR3 is TGTGCCAGTAGTAGCAACAGGGACACTGAAGCTTTCTTT. Translation gives CASSSNRDTEAFF. This sequence joins TRBV19 and TRBJ1-1; tentatively, D is TRBD1 (6 bases). The V end lost 4 bases, the J end lost 3 bases, and 9 bases lay between the germline ends. The CDR3 is 13 residues long. The germline V gene encodes CDR1 LNHDA and CDR2 SQIVND (reference sequence). Based on the CDR3 plus reference TRBV19 and TRBJ1-1, the full variable domain is DGGITQSPKYLFRKEGQNVTLSCEQNLNHDAMYWYRQDPGQGLRLIYYSQIVNDFQKGDIAEGYSVSREKKESFPLTVTSAQKNPTAFYLCASSSNRDTEAFFGQGTRLTVV.

The rearrangement joins TRBV14 to TRBJ2-7, with D perhaps TRBD1 (5 bases). CDR1 SGHDN and CDR2 FVKESK come from the germline V gene. Trimming left V 6 bases short and J 3 bases short, with 18 bases between. The CDR3 covers 15 residues. CDR3 sequence: CASSRPATGYYEQYF. In nucleotides, the CDR3 is TGTGCCAGCAGTCGCCCGGCAACAGGCTACTACGAGCAGTACTTC. Filled out from reference TRBV14 and TRBJ2-7, the complete variable domain reads EAGVTQFPSHSVIEKGQTVTLRCDPISGHDNLYWYRRVMGKEIKFLLHFVKESKQDESGMPNNRFLAERTGGTYSTLKVQPAELEDSGVYFCASSRPATGYYEQYFGPGTRLTVT.

The chain joins TRBV11-3 to TRBJ2-7; 8 positions agree with TRBD2. V lost 3 bases to trimming and J lost 5 bases; unmatched junction nucleotides: 6. The CDR3 is 14 residues long. CDR1 is SGHNT and CDR2 is YENEEA in the germline V gene. The DNA of the CDR3 is TGTGCCAGCAGCTTTGGGACTAGAGGGGACGAGCAGTACTTC. Translated, it gives CASSFGTRGDEQYF.

The V call is TRBV19, the J call TRBJ1-4; no firm D call. The germline V gene encodes CDR1 LNHDA and CDR2 SQIVND (reference sequence). CDR3 length equals 12 residues. V lost 6 bases and J lost 8, with 10 bases in between. This chain's CDR3 is CASRPPGEKLFF. DNA of the CDR3: TGTGCCAGTAGACCTCCCGGGGAAAAACTGTTTTTT.

The count of this clone is one. The V call is TRBV7-2, the J call TRBJ1-1; 8 bases fit TRBD1. V lost 2 bases and J lost 3; bases outside the gene matches: 14. Germline-derived CDR1 and CDR2 are SGHTA and FQGNSA. This CDR3 is built from 18 residues. CDR3 protein: CASSLRRLSSGGDTEAFF. The DNA of the CDR3 is TGTGCCAGCAGCTTAAGGCGGCTTTCGTCAGGGGGCGACACTGAAGCTTTCTTT.

This clone has a single count. This sample includes further DNA sequences coding for the same CDR3. The V call is TRBV4-1, the J call TRBJ2-5; possibly TRBD1 or TRBD2 for D (7 bases each). The CDR3 runs to 13 residues. Germline V gene lookup returns CDR1 MGHRA and CDR2 YSYEKL. Trimming pared 6 bases from V and 5 bases from J, leaving 13 bases between. CDR3 protein: CASSQGGGETQYF. The CDR3 DNA sequence: TGCGCCAGCAGTCAGGGGGGAGGGGAGACCCAGTACTTC.

This chain joins TRBV28 and TRBJ1-4; D possibly corresponds to TRBD1 (5 bases). Per the germline V gene, CDR1 is MDHEN and CDR2 is SYDVKM. V lost 5 bases to trimming and J lost 6 bases, with 19 bases between them. CDR3 size: 16 residues. The CDR3 region has the DNA TGTGCCAGCAGTCCCGGGGGGAGCGAGCTCTATGAAAAACTGTTTTTT. The encoded protein is CASSPGGSELYEKLFF.

The chain has TRBV7-2 and TRBJ2-7; D is possibly TRBD1 (5 bases). Trimming stripped 1 base from V and 1 base from J, with 11 bases between. Germline V gene sequence: CDR1 SGHTA, CDR2 FQGNSA. The CDR3 is made up of 15 amino acids. CDR3 amino acids: CASSLGGTNSYEQYF. In nucleotides, the CDR3 is TGTGCCAGCAGCTTAGGGGGCACAAATTCCTACGAGCAGTACTTC. The full variable domain, its missing parts supplied by reference TRBV7-2 and TRBJ2-7, is GAGVSQSPSNKVTEKGKDVELRCDPISGHTALYWYRQSLGQGLEFLIYFQGNSAPDKSGLPSDRFSAERTGGSVSTLTIQRTQQEDSAVYLCASSLGGTNSYEQYFGPGTRLTVT.

The J gene is TRBJ1-3, the V gene TRBV6-1; no clear D. The CDR3 has 13 amino acids. Trimming removed 3 bases at V and 2 bases at J, with 5 bases between. Germline V gene data show CDR1 as MNHNS and CDR2 as SASEGT. CDR3 sequence reads: CASSDRTGNTIYF. In nucleotides, the CDR3 is TGTGCCAGCAGTGACCGAACTGGAAACACCATATATTTT.

Written as DNA, the CDR3 is TGTGCCAGCAGTTACTCGACTAGCCGGTTGTACAATGAGCAGTTCTTC. Amino acid sequence: CASSYSTSRLYNEQFF. This sequence joins TRBV6-2 or TRBV6-3 and TRBJ2-1; 7 positions agree with TRBD2. Losses at the gene ends were 0 bases for V and 4 bases for J; bases not matched to a gene: 6. The CDR3 totals 16 residues. In germline, CDR1 is MNHEY, CDR2 SVGEGT.

This rearrangement joins TRBV3-1 (or the pseudogene TRBV3-2) to TRBJ2-7; TRBD2 might be the D (6 bases). Germline V lookup: CDR1 LGHDT, CDR2 YNNKEL (reference sequence). The CDR3 has 15 amino acids. Trimming took 4 bases from V and 0 from J, leaving 13 bases between them. Here the CDR3 reads CASSPQLADSYEQYF. CDR3 sequence (DNA): TGTGCCAGCAGCCCACAGTTAGCGGACTCCTACGAGCAGTACTTC.

The chain recombines TRBV6-5 with TRBJ2-6, with a tentative D call TRBD2 (5 bases). The ends were cut back, 2 bases at V and 0 bases at J, with 5 bases in the middle. CDR3 size: 15 residues. Germline CDR1 reads MNHEY; CDR2 reads SVGAGI. The CDR3 DNA sequence: TGTGCCAGCAGTTACGGGAGCTCTGGGGCCAACGTCCTGACTTTC. It encodes CASSYGSSGANVLTF.

This clone has a single count. This chain joins TRBV6-5 and TRBJ1-5; unclear D gene. This CDR3 contains 13 residues. Germline V gene sequence: CDR1 MNHEY, CDR2 SVGAGI. The V and J ends lost 2 bases and 3 bases respectively, with 5 bases between them. DNA of the CDR3: TGTGCCAGCAGTTACGGGCCCAATCAGCCCCAGCATTTT. This gives the protein CASSYGPNQPQHF.

The genes are TRBV18 and TRBJ2-1, with D maybe TRBD2 (6 bases). The CDR3 covers 18 residues. Trimming left V 3 bases short and J 6 bases short, with 24 bases between. The V gene's germline CDR1 is KGHSH and CDR2 LQKENI. The CDR3: CASSPTHGGARPGNEQFF. The CDR3 nucleotides are TGTGCCAGCTCACCCACGCACGGAGGGGCCCGGCCAGGCAATGAGCAGTTCTTC.

The chain combines TRBV3-1 (or the pseudogene TRBV3-2) with TRBJ2-3; TRBD2 matches 14 bases. CDR3 length equals 17 residues. V was clipped by 4 bases and J by 0 bases; unmatched bases: 3. Germline values: CDR1 LGHDT, CDR2 YNNKEL (reference sequence). Written as DNA, the CDR3 is TGTGCCAGCAGCCGGACTAGCGGGGGGATTAGCACAGATACGCAGTATTTT. Amino acids: CASSRTSGGISTDTQYF.

Comment on this clone: This specimen includes other DNA sequences encoding the same CDR3. This rearrangement joins TRBV7-9 to TRBJ1-2; unclear D gene. The CDR3 length is 14 residues. Germline-derived CDR1 and CDR2 are SEHNR and FQNEAQ (reference sequence). Trimming removed 5 bases from V and 2 bases from J, with 12 bases in between. The CDR3 region is CASSPSGGNYGYTF. The CDR3 DNA is TGTGCCAGCAGCCCCTCCGGAGGCAACTATGGCTACACCTTC.

The CDR3 DNA follows: TGTGCCAGCAGCTTGGGTACAGCGGGGGTCTACGAGCAGTACTTC. Amino acid sequence: CASSLGTAGVYEQYF. J is TRBJ2-7 and V is TRBV5-4; TRBD2 matches at 8 bases. Germline V lookup: CDR1 SGHNT, CDR2 YYREEE (reference sequence). The junction had 5 bases not matched to a gene; V was cut back by 0 bases and J by 3 bases. This CDR3 contains 15 residues.

The V call is TRBV7-9, the J call TRBJ2-5; perhaps TRBD1 as D (5 bases). Between the trimmed V and J ends, which lost 5 bases and 2 bases, there was a span of 12 bases. There are 14 residues in the CDR3. The germline V gene has CDR1 SEHNR and CDR2 FQNEAQ (reference sequence). The DNA for the CDR3 is TGTGCCAGCAGCCTGGGGCAGAGGCAAGAGACCCAGTACTTC. This sequence encodes CASSLGQRQETQYF.

This clone came up once. CDR3 in amino acids: CASSEAVFSTDTQYF. As DNA, the CDR3 is TGCGCCAGCAGTGAGGCGGTCTTTAGCACAGATACGCAGTATTTT. The V and J genes are TRBV10-2 and TRBJ2-3; D is undetermined. CDR1 is WSHSY and CDR2 is SAAADI in the germline V gene. CDR3 size: 15 residues. Trimming left V 2 bases short and J 0 bases short, with 9 bases between.